A selection of T cell receptor beta chains follows, all from one sample in a study of human T cells and chemical hapten exposure. TCRdb analysed the RACE reads with MiXCR anew, one entry per CDR3 protein. The data show around 100,000 distinct CDR3 sequences, roughly 11% seen once. This sample comprised whole blood, obtained in connection with sensitization to the hapten diphenylcyclopropenone (DPC). These receptors were obtained from a woman in her thirties or forties with alopecia areata. Some clones in this sample may be carry-over from other donors' samples. Each CDR3 is given with its conserved first and last residue. D genes are given only for firm matches. Clone size is shown for a subset of rows, as once, few, many or a class of expanded clone.

v_call: TRBV29-1
d_call: NA
clone_size: few
j_call: TRBJ1-4
cdr3_aa: CSARITREKLFF
cdr3_nt: TGCAGCGCAAGAATAACAAGGGAAAAACTGTTTTTT

v_call: TRBV27
d_call: NA
clone_size: many
j_call: TRBJ1-6
cdr3_aa: CASRGAGAEGGSYNSPLHF
cdr3_nt: TGTGCCAGCAGGGGAGCCGGGGCCGAAGGAGGCTCCTATAATTCACCCCTCCACTTT

v_call: TRBV6-5
d_call: NA
clone_size: NA
j_call: TRBJ2-3
cdr3_aa: CASSYGGADTQYF
cdr3_nt: TGTGCCAGCAGTTACGGGGGAGCAGATACGCAGTATTTT

v_call: TRBV20-1
d_call: NA
clone_size: few
j_call: TRBJ1-5
cdr3_aa: CSVGKGSNQPQHF
cdr3_nt: TGCAGTGTAGGAAAGGGGAGCAATCAGCCCCAGCATTTT

v_call: TRBV7-6
d_call: NA
clone_size: few
j_call: TRBJ2-7
cdr3_aa: CASSSPGGPRDREQYF
cdr3_nt: TGTGCCAGCAGTTCACCTGGGGGGCCCCGGGATCGAGAGCAGTACTTC

v_call: TRBV27
d_call: TRBD1
clone_size: few
j_call: TRBJ1-4
cdr3_aa: CASSRIRDRGNEKLFF
cdr3_nt: TGTGCCAGCAGTCGAATCCGGGACAGGGGTAATGAAAAACTGTTTTTT

v_call: TRBV5-6
d_call: NA
clone_size: NA
j_call: TRBJ2-7
cdr3_aa: CASSLGDSGEQYF
cdr3_nt: TGTGCCAGCAGCTTGGGGGACTCTGGGGAGCAGTACTTC

v_call: TRBV6-1
d_call: NA
clone_size: few
j_call: TRBJ1-5
cdr3_aa: CASTRRGLDSNQPQHF
cdr3_nt: TGTGCCAGCACCAGACGGGGGCTAGATAGCAATCAGCCCCAGCATTTT

v_call: TRBV6-6
d_call: NA
clone_size: NA
j_call: TRBJ2-6
cdr3_aa: CASSYFVGSGANVLTF
cdr3_nt: TGTGCCAGCAGTTACTTCGTGGGTTCTGGGGCCAACGTCCTGACTTTC

v_call: TRBV7-7
d_call: TRBD2
clone_size: NA
j_call: TRBJ2-1
cdr3_aa: CASSPGLAGANEQFF
cdr3_nt: TGTGCCAGCAGCCCCGGACTAGCGGGAGCTAATGAGCAGTTCTTC

v_call: TRBV29-1
d_call: NA
clone_size: few
j_call: TRBJ1-3
cdr3_aa: CSVEGQGVGNTIYF
cdr3_nt: TGCAGCGTTGAAGGGCAGGGAGTGGGAAACACCATATATTTT

v_call: TRBV7-9
d_call: NA
clone_size: NA
j_call: TRBJ2-2
cdr3_aa: CASSLLPGTPRSDGELFF
cdr3_nt: TGTGCCAGCAGCTTACTACCCGGGACTCCCCGCTCGGACGGGGAGCTGTTTTTT

v_call: TRBV12-5
d_call: NA
clone_size: few
j_call: TRBJ2-2
cdr3_aa: CASGSGTFPTGELFF
cdr3_nt: TGTGCTAGTGGATCCGGGACATTTCCCACCGGGGAGCTGTTTTTT

v_call: TRBV20-1
d_call: NA
clone_size: few
j_call: TRBJ1-1
cdr3_aa: CSARRRRDPEAFF
cdr3_nt: TGCAGTGCTAGAAGGAGGAGGGACCCTGAAGCTTTCTTT

v_call: TRBV20-1
d_call: TRBD2
clone_size: NA
j_call: TRBJ2-3
cdr3_aa: CSAPSWPQSGGTDTQYF
cdr3_nt: TGCAGTGCTCCAAGCTGGCCCCAAAGCGGGGGCACAGATACGCAGTATTTT

v_call: TRBV28
d_call: TRBD2
clone_size: NA
j_call: TRBJ2-1
cdr3_aa: CASSAEALGLAGNEQFF
cdr3_nt: TGTGCCAGCAGCGCGGAGGCCCTAGGACTAGCGGGCAATGAGCAGTTCTTC

v_call: TRBV12-3/TRBV12-4
d_call: NA
clone_size: few
j_call: TRBJ1-1
cdr3_aa: CASSFIQGLAFF
cdr3_nt: TGTGCCAGCAGCTTTATACAGGGCTTAGCTTTCTTT